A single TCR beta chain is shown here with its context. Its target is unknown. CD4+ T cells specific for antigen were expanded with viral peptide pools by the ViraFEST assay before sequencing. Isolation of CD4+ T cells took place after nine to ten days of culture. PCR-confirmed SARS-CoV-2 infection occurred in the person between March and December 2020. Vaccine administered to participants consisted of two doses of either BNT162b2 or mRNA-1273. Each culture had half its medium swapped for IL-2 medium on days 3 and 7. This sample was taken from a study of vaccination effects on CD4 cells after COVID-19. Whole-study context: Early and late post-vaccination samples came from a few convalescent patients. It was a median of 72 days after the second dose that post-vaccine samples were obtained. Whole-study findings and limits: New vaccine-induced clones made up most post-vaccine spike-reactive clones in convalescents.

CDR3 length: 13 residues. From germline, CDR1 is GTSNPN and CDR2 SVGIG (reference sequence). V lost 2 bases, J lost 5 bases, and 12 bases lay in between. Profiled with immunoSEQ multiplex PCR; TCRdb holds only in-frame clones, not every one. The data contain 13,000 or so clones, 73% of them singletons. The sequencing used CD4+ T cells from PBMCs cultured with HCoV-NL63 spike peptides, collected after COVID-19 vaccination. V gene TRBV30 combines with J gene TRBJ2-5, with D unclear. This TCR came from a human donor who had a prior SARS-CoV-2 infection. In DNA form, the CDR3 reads TGTGCCTGGAGTCGAAGCAGTTGGGAGACCCAGTACTTC. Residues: CAWSRSSWETQYF. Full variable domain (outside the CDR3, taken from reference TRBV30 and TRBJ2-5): SQTIHQWPATLVQPVGSPLSLECTVEGTSNPNLYWYRQAAGRGLQLLFYSVGIGQISSEVPQNLSASRPQDRQFILSSKKLLLSDSGFYLCAWSRSSWETQYFGPGTRLLVL.